These T cell receptor beta chains were read from a single sample in a study of radiotherapy plus CTLA-4 blockade in lung cancer. Sequenced by immunoSEQ multiplex PCR; TCRdb stores in-frame clones only, minus some. Of about 43,000 clones listed, 55% to 80% are singletons. This sample comprised peripheral blood, obtained from a patient treated with radiotherapy plus ipilimumab. The receptor set was obtained from a human donor with non-small cell lung cancer who had a partial response to radiotherapy plus ipilimumab. CDR3s include the opening cysteine and the closing phenylalanine or tryptophan. The order of the fields is J gene, D gene, V gene, clone size, CDR3 protein, CDR3 DNA. D genes are given only for firm matches. Size is omitted from some rows. Given values are once, few, many or a class for expanded clones.

j_gene: TRBJ2-6; d_gene: TRBD1; v_gene: TRBV7-9; abundance: NA; CDR3aa: CASSLGTGEFSGANVLTF; CDR3nt: TGTGCCAGCAGCTTAGGAACAGGGGAATTTTCTGGGGCCAACGTCCTGACTTTC
j_gene: TRBJ2-3; d_gene: TRBD2; v_gene: TRBV6-5; abundance: NA; CDR3aa: CASSSGSGGADTQYF; CDR3nt: TGTGCCAGCAGCTCGGGGAGCGGGGGGGCAGATACGCAGTATTTT
j_gene: TRBJ2-3; d_gene: NA; v_gene: TRBV18; abundance: NA; CDR3aa: CASSPPEADTQYF; CDR3nt: TGTGCCAGCTCACCACCGGAGGCAGATACGCAGTATTTT
j_gene: TRBJ2-2; d_gene: TRBD2; v_gene: TRBV4-1; abundance: once; CDR3aa: CASSFLAGTSTGELFF; CDR3nt: TGTGCCAGCAGCTTTCTAGCGGGGACATCCACCGGGGAGCTGTTTTTT
j_gene: TRBJ2-2; d_gene: TRBD1; v_gene: TRBV7-8; abundance: NA; CDR3aa: CASSPTRTGWTGELFF; CDR3nt: TGTGCCAGCAGCCCAACTAGGACAGGATGGACCGGGGAGCTGTTTTTT
j_gene: TRBJ2-5; d_gene: TRBD2; v_gene: TRBV7-9; abundance: NA; CDR3aa: CASRMGGSGETQYF; CDR3nt: TGTGCCAGCAGAATGGGGGGGTCAGGGGAGACCCAGTACTTC
j_gene: TRBJ1-4; d_gene: TRBD1; v_gene: TRBV27; abundance: NA; CDR3aa: CASRPGGGGEKLFF; CDR3nt: TGTGCCAGCAGACCAGGGGGAGGTGGTGAAAAACTGTTTTTT
j_gene: TRBJ1-1; d_gene: TRBD1; v_gene: TRBV14; abundance: NA; CDR3aa: CASSQQGETEAFF; CDR3nt: TGTGCCAGCAGCCAACAGGGGGAAACTGAAGCTTTCTTT
j_gene: TRBJ1-6; d_gene: NA; v_gene: TRBV6-5; abundance: NA; CDR3aa: CASSEGSSGSPLHF; CDR3nt: TGTGCCAGCAGCGAAGGATCCAGCGGTTCACCCCTCCACTTT
j_gene: TRBJ2-1; d_gene: NA; v_gene: TRBV10-3; abundance: NA; CDR3aa: CAIGLPLSSYNEQFF; CDR3nt: TGTGCCATCGGACTCCCCTTGAGCTCCTACAATGAGCAGTTCTTC
j_gene: TRBJ1-3; d_gene: TRBD1; v_gene: TRBV7-2; abundance: NA; CDR3aa: CASSFPQGAGNTIYF; CDR3nt: TGTGCCAGCAGCTTTCCACAGGGGGCTGGAAACACCATATATTTT
j_gene: TRBJ2-1; d_gene: NA; v_gene: TRBV7-3; abundance: NA; CDR3aa: CASSSSAASYNEQFF; CDR3nt: TGTGCCAGCAGCTCGTCTGCGGCCTCTTACAATGAGCAGTTCTTC
j_gene: TRBJ2-1; d_gene: TRBD2; v_gene: TRBV5-1; abundance: NA; CDR3aa: CASSKTSGSYNEQFF; CDR3nt: TGCGCCAGCAGCAAAACTAGCGGGTCTTACAATGAGCAGTTCTTC
j_gene: TRBJ2-7; d_gene: TRBD1; v_gene: TRBV19; abundance: NA; CDR3aa: CASIGTAAEERCYEQYF; CDR3nt: TGTGCCAGTATAGGGACAGCAGCCGAAGAGAGATGCTACGAGCAGTACTTC
j_gene: TRBJ1-3; d_gene: NA; v_gene: TRBV13; abundance: NA; CDR3aa: CASSSRGFDTIYF; CDR3nt: TGTGCCAGCAGCTCCAGGGGATTTGACACCATATATTTT
j_gene: TRBJ2-3; d_gene: TRBD1; v_gene: TRBV14; abundance: NA; CDR3aa: CASSQYRGVTDTQYF; CDR3nt: TGTGCCAGCAGCCAGTACAGGGGCGTCACAGATACGCAGTATTTT
j_gene: TRBJ1-1; d_gene: NA; v_gene: TRBV7-6; abundance: few; CDR3aa: CASSAKTVYTEAFF; CDR3nt: TGTGCCAGCAGCGCCAAGACAGTGTACACTGAAGCTTTCTTT
j_gene: TRBJ1-5; d_gene: NA; v_gene: TRBV10-3; abundance: once; CDR3aa: CAISEDRGAGNQPQHF; CDR3nt: TGTGCCATCAGTGAAGATCGGGGGGCGGGCAATCAGCCCCAGCATTTT
j_gene: TRBJ2-5; d_gene: TRBD2; v_gene: TRBV7-8; abundance: once; CDR3aa: CASSRSGGVSLLETQYF; CDR3nt: TGTGCCAGCTCTCGATCGGGGGGAGTGTCCTTATTAGAGACCCAGTACTTC
j_gene: TRBJ2-3; d_gene: TRBD2; v_gene: TRBV7-3; abundance: NA; CDR3aa: CASSPGHSGGTDTQYF; CDR3nt: TGTGCCAGCAGCCCCGGTCATAGCGGGGGCACAGATACGCAGTATTTT
j_gene: TRBJ1-6; d_gene: NA; v_gene: TRBV19; abundance: NA; CDR3aa: CASGFEGSGDSPLHF; CDR3nt: TGTGCCAGCGGGTTCGAGGGGTCGGGAGATTCACCCCTCCACTTT
j_gene: TRBJ1-1; d_gene: NA; v_gene: TRBV6-1; abundance: NA; CDR3aa: CASSDRALNTEAFF; CDR3nt: TGTGCCAGCAGTGACAGGGCCTTGAACACTGAAGCTTTCTTT
j_gene: TRBJ1-6; d_gene: TRBD1; v_gene: TRBV11-2; abundance: NA; CDR3aa: CASSFGTGDNSPLHF; CDR3nt: TGTGCCAGCAGCTTTGGTACAGGGGATAATTCACCCCTCCACTTT
j_gene: TRBJ2-7; d_gene: NA; v_gene: TRBV13; abundance: few; CDR3aa: CASSSSGTTYEQYF; CDR3nt: TGTGCCAGCAGCTCATCCGGGACAACCTACGAGCAGTACTTC
j_gene: TRBJ1-2; d_gene: TRBD1; v_gene: TRBV9; abundance: NA; CDR3aa: CASSTGQGRYTF; CDR3nt: TGTGCCAGCAGCACGGGACAGGGACGCTACACCTTC
j_gene: TRBJ2-1; d_gene: TRBD2; v_gene: TRBV5-4; abundance: NA; CDR3aa: CASSLGGQRGRNEQFF; CDR3nt: TGTGCCAGCAGCTTGGGGGGCCAGCGGGGGCGCAATGAGCAGTTCTTC
j_gene: TRBJ2-5; d_gene: TRBD2; v_gene: TRBV5-1; abundance: NA; CDR3aa: CASSSLSGGEGETQYF; CDR3nt: TGCGCCAGCAGCTCATTAAGCGGGGGCGAGGGTGAGACCCAGTACTTC
j_gene: TRBJ1-3; d_gene: NA; v_gene: TRBV7-2; abundance: few; CDR3aa: CASGLRNTIYF; CDR3nt: TGTGCCAGCGGACTGAGAAACACCATATATTTT
j_gene: TRBJ2-1; d_gene: TRBD2; v_gene: TRBV6-5; abundance: NA; CDR3aa: CASGGLAENNEQFF; CDR3nt: TGTGCCAGCGGGGGACTAGCGGAGAACAATGAGCAGTTCTTC